This T cell receptor (beta chain) comes out of a study of T cell repertoires in cytomegalovirus infection. About the research overall: HLA-B-restricted CMV epitopes that are well studied, plus recently identified HLA-C-restricted ones, were used by the study. Public TCR beta signatures indicated both CMV infection and matching HLA type.

Germline CDR1 SGHVS, CDR2 FNYEAQ. V lost 5 bases to trimming and J lost 1 base, with 21 bases between them. The CDR3 covers 18 residues. One entry per CDR3 protein results from TCRdb running MiXCR on the reads. This table holds about 570,000 distinct CDR3 sequences, roughly 42% found once. Whole-study results and caveats: HLA-C-restricted CMV clonotypes gave the most frequent clonotype in two of eight donors. Identification of carriers of CMV plus the relevant HLA was achieved through cumulative public TCR beta family frequency.

A remark on this clonotype: Its target is not known.

This specimen consisted of cultured PBMCs, obtained from culture after CMV antigen stimulation. The sequence came from a human donor in good health (CMV status not recorded). Some clones in this sample may be carry-over from other donors' samples. The genes are TRBV7-6 and TRBJ1-3, with D perhaps TRBD1 (6 bases). DNA of the CDR3: TGTGCCAGCAGCCCAGTGCTACAGGACAGATCGTCTGGAAACACCATATATTTT. This translates into CASSPVLQDRSSGNTIYF.